Sequencing of this T cell receptor (beta chain) was carried out in a study of shared clonotypes between healthy human individuals. Looking at the study overall: CD8 memory received one plate per donor, CD8 naive two, CD4 memory three and CD4 naive three.

J lost 0 bases, V lost 0 bases, and 5 bases had no gene match. From germline, CDR1 is SGDLS and CDR2 YYNGEE. This CDR3 region has 17 residues. DNA at about 190 ng, about 30,000 T cell genomes, went into sorted-subset replicate PCRs. Per the original methods: ImmunoSEQ junction-only sequences lacked quality scores, so their filtering differed. Only in-frame clones appear in the TCRdb table, and some are missing; sequencing was by immunoSEQ multiplex PCR. Clonal size and the V and J genes are those of that table, whereas D and trimming came from the DNA. This table holds approximately 1.9 million clones, around 95% found once. The naive CD8 population came from CD45RO-negative cells selected for CCR7, without terminally differentiated effector memory CD45RA+ cells.

The gene calls are TRBV9 and TRBJ1-4; 7 bases line up with TRBD1. Sequences were obtained from naive CD8+ T cells from PBMCs. The TCR originated in a man younger than 35 in good health. Some clones in this sample may be carry-over from other donors' samples. CDR3 DNA: TGTGCCAGCAGCGTAGCAGGGGGAATATCAACTAATGAAAAACTGTTTTTT. Translating gives CASSVAGGISTNEKLFF.